Below are 22 T cell receptor beta chains sequenced from a single sample in a study of shared clonotypes between healthy human individuals. Profiled with immunoSEQ multiplex PCR; TCRdb holds only in-frame clones, not every one. The table lists about 520,000 clones, around 95% of them singletons, with under 0.065% in the top ten. The sample was naive CD4+ T cells sorted from blood. Subset noted: CD45RA+ positively selected. The origin of the receptors is a woman aged 25 to 39 in good health.

The chain employs TRBV7-9 and TRBJ1-4; possible D gene TRBD1, 6 bases. CDR1 and CDR2 (germline): SEHNR, FQNEAQ (reference sequence). The length of the CDR3 is 14 residues. V lost 5 bases, J lost 10 bases, and 17 bases lay in between. The CDR3 sequence: CASSPPDSPSKLFF. CDR3 nucleotide sequence: TGTGCCAGCAGCCCGCCGGACAGCCCCTCAAAACTGTTTTTT.

V usage is TRBV18 and J usage is TRBJ2-7; a possible D gene is TRBD2 (5 bases). This CDR3 has 15 residues. The V and J ends lost 0 bases and 3 bases respectively, with 12 bases between them. CDR1 and CDR2 from the germline V gene are KGHSH and LQKENI. CDR3 protein: CASSPPVADYYEQYF. The DNA of the CDR3 is TGTGCCAGCTCACCACCGGTGGCAGACTACTACGAGCAGTACTTC.

J is TRBJ1-1 and V is TRBV7-3; D is perhaps TRBD1 (6 bases). Germline values: CDR1 SGHTA, CDR2 FQGTGA. The V end lost 5 bases, the J end lost 1 base, and 14 bases lay between the germline ends. The CDR3 length is 15 residues. The CDR3 bases are TGTGCCAGCAGCCAAGAGGGCAGGGGGAACACTGAAGCTTTCTTT. This codes for CASSQEGRGNTEAFF.

The chain employs TRBV6-1 and TRBJ1-6; D gene ambiguous. The V end was cut by 4 bases, the J end by 3 bases, with 7 bases between. The CDR3 is 14 residues long. The germline CDR1 and CDR2 sequences are MNHNS and SASEGT. The CDR3 region is CASSGSLYNSPLHF. CDR3 coding DNA: TGTGCCAGCAGTGGCAGCCTCTATAATTCACCCCTCCACTTT.

The gene calls are TRBV10-3 and TRBJ2-5; TRBD1 agrees at 7 bases. Germline V CDR1 and CDR2: ENHRY, SYGVKD. The CDR3 has 12 amino acids. The V segment lost 6 bases and the J segment 5 bases; nucleotides outside the gene matches: 3. As DNA, the CDR3 is TGTGCCATCAGGGACAGGTCGGAGACCCAGTACTTC. Translated, it gives CAIRDRSETQYF.

The chain combines TRBV18 with TRBJ2-5, with a weak D call TRBD1 (6 bases). With 3 bases removed from V and 5 bases from J, the gap between germline ends came to 16 bases. The CDR3 totals 15 residues. The germline V gene has CDR1 KGHSH and CDR2 LQKENI. The CDR3 spells CASSPGQGGRETQYF. Here the CDR3 DNA reads TGTGCCAGCTCACCTGGACAAGGGGGACGCGAGACCCAGTACTTC.

The V call is TRBV15, the J call TRBJ2-3, with TRBD2 matching 7 bases. The V gene end was trimmed by 6 bases and the J gene end by 5 bases; junction bases not matched to a gene: 5. This CDR3 spans 13 amino acids. Germline lookup yields CDR1 LNHNV and CDR2 YYDKDF (reference sequence). CDR3 in amino acids: CATRGLAVDTQYF. The CDR3 DNA sequence: TGTGCCACCAGGGGCCTAGCGGTAGATACGCAGTATTTT. The whole variable domain, filled in from reference TRBV15 and TRBJ2-3, reads DAMVIQNPRYQVTQFGKPVTLSCSQTLNHNVMYWYQQKSSQAPKLLFHYYDKDFNNEADTPDNFQSRRPNTSFCFLDIRSPGLGDTAMYLCATRGLAVDTQYFGPGTRLTVL.

This chain uses TRBV5-5 with TRBJ2-2; D is undetermined. The CDR3 has 15 residues. Germline CDR1 reads SGHKS; CDR2 reads YYEKEE (reference sequence). The V gene lost 4 bases and the J gene lost 4 bases, with 14 bases spanning the gap. CDR3 DNA sequence: TGTGCCAGCAGCCTCCGACCGCCGGCCACCGGGGAGCTGTTTTTT. Translated, it gives CASSLRPPATGELFF.

The CDR3 DNA reads as TGTGCCAGCAGCTTAGGAGTTCGAGAGACCGGGGAGCTGTTTTTT. It encodes CASSLGVRETGELFF. The V call is TRBV7-7, the J call TRBJ2-2; D gene uncertain. V dropped 1 base and J dropped 5 bases, with 11 bases sitting between them. Germline V gives CDR1 SSHAT, CDR2 FNYEAQ (reference sequence). The CDR3 has 15 amino acids.

The chain joins TRBV27 to TRBJ2-6; 9 bases align to TRBD1. Germline assignment: CDR1 MNHEY and CDR2 SMNVEV (reference sequence). Trimming took 5 bases from V and 2 from J; bases not matched to a gene: 16. The CDR3 consists of 20 residues. CDR3 loop: CASSLRNLGQGLAGANVLTF. Written as DNA, the CDR3 is TGTGCCAGCAGTCTTCGGAATCTGGGACAGGGACTTGCTGGGGCCAACGTCCTGACTTTC.

This clone was counted a single time. V usage is TRBV4-1 and J usage is TRBJ2-3; D gene unclear. V was trimmed by 3 bases and J by 4 bases, leaving 8 bases between them. The CDR3 runs to 13 residues. From germline, CDR1 is MGHRA and CDR2 YSYEKL. CDR3 in DNA: TGCGCCAGCAGCCAGGCTCTGCCAGATACGCAGTATTTT. Translating it yields CASSQALPDTQYF.

V usage is TRBV2 and J usage is TRBJ1-5, with D uncertain. Trimming took 6 bases from V and 7 from J, leaving 10 bases between them. The CDR3 sequence is 12 residues long. Germline lookup yields CDR1 SNHLY and CDR2 FYNNEI. In DNA form, the CDR3 reads TGTGCCAGCAGACGGGTAGGGCAGCCCCAGCATTTT. Protein: CASRRVGQPQHF.

This clone came up once. The chain combines TRBV6-5 with TRBJ1-2; tentatively, D is TRBD1 (6 bases). The CDR3 loop spans 13 amino acids. Germline V CDR1 and CDR2: MNHEY, SVGAGI. The V gene lost 6 bases and the J gene lost 2 bases, with 10 bases spanning the gap. The CDR3 here is CASRLTGNYGYTF. CDR3 in DNA: TGTGCCAGCAGACTAACAGGGAACTATGGCTACACCTTC.

This sequence joins TRBV25-1 and TRBJ2-3; no clear D. V shed 3 bases and J shed 1 base, with 8 bases lying between them. The CDR3 is made up of 14 amino acids. Germline loops: CDR1 MGHDK, CDR2 SYGVNS. CDR3: CASSEAQGTDTQYF. The DNA for the CDR3 is TGTGCCAGCAGTGAGGCGCAGGGCACAGATACGCAGTATTTT.

This chain connects TRBV19 to TRBJ1-4; D perhaps matches TRBD1 (5 bases). Germline V gives CDR1 LNHDA, CDR2 SQIVND (reference sequence). The germline V and J ends were trimmed by 4 bases and 7 bases, with 13 bases remaining between them. The length of the CDR3 is 14 residues. The CDR3 nucleotides read TGTGCCAGTAGTAGGGGCAGGGCCAGTGAAAAACTGTTTTTT. This sequence encodes CASSRGRASEKLFF.

The V call is TRBV11-2, the J call TRBJ2-1; D uncertain. The V end lost 0 bases, the J end lost 2 bases, and 8 bases lay between the germline ends. CDR1 is SGHAT and CDR2 is FQNNGV in the germline V gene. CDR3 length equals 15 residues. The chain's CDR3 is CASSLDHGPYNEQFF. In DNA form, the CDR3 reads TGTGCCAGCAGCTTAGATCACGGCCCCTACAATGAGCAGTTCTTC.

J is TRBJ2-2 and V is TRBV9, with a tentative D call TRBD2 (5 bases). Trimming removed 4 bases at V and 6 bases at J, with 13 bases between. Germline CDR1 reads SGDLS; CDR2 reads YYNGEE. This CDR3 is 14 amino acids long. Written as DNA, the CDR3 is TGTGCCAGCAGCCTCCTTGAGGGAGCCGGGGAGCTGTTTTTT. This encodes CASSLLEGAGELFF.

The chain carries TRBV5-1 and TRBJ2-7; D might be TRBD1 (5 bases). V was clipped by 0 bases and J by 0 bases, with 10 bases between them. There are 15 residues in the CDR3. In germline, CDR1 is SGHRS, CDR2 YFSETQ. DNA for the CDR3: TGCGCCAGCAGCTTGGGTGTTAGGGGCTCCTACGAGCAGTACTTC. It encodes CASSLGVRGSYEQYF.

This clone was detected only a few times. V is TRBV7-9 and J is TRBJ1-1; D is unclear. The V end was cut by 4 bases, the J end by 4 bases, with 4 bases between. The CDR3 loop spans 11 amino acids. Per germline, CDR1 SEHNR and CDR2 FQNEAQ (reference sequence). The CDR3 DNA follows: TGTGCCAGCAGCTCGGCCACTGAAGCTTTCTTT. Translating it yields CASSSATEAFF.

The chain carries TRBV28 and TRBJ2-5; TRBD2 aligns across 8 bases. The assigned J gene may be wrong: the sequence end matches TRBJ2-7 better. CDR1 is MDHEN and CDR2 is SYDVKM in the germline V gene. This CDR3 has 14 residues. CDR3 nucleotide sequence: TGTGCCAGCAGTGAAGCGGGAGTCTCCTACGAGCAGTACTTC. This encodes CASSEAGVSYEQYF.

This clone appeared a single time. J is TRBJ2-3 and V is TRBV5-1; a possible D gene is TRBD2 (5 bases). Germline V gene lookup returns CDR1 SGHRS and CDR2 YFSETQ. Trimming took off 0 bases at V and 0 bases at J, with 11 bases between the two ends. The CDR3 is made up of 16 amino acids. The CDR3 bases are TGCGCCAGCAGCTTGGATGCGGGTGGAAGCACAGATACGCAGTATTTT. Its translation: CASSLDAGGSTDTQYF.

The rearrangement uses TRBV5-1 and TRBJ1-2; no clear D. Looked up from germline, CDR1 is SGHRS and CDR2 is YFSETQ. V lost 4 bases, J lost 0 bases, and 16 bases lay in between. The CDR3 contains 16 residues. The CDR3 nucleotides read TGCGCCAGCAGCCTTAACTTCGGATCAGCTAACTATGGCTACACCTTC. Protein: CASSLNFGSANYGYTF.